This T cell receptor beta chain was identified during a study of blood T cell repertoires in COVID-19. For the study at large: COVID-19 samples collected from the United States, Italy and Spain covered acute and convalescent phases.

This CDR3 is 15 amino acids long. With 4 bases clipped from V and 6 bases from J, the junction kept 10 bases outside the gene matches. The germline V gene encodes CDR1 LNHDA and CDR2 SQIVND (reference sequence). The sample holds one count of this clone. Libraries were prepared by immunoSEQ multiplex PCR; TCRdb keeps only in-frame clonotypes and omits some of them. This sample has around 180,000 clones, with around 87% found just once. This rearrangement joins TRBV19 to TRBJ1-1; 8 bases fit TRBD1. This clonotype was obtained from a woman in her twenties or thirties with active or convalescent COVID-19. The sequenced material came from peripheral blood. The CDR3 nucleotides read TGTGCCAGTAGTACGCGGACAGGGAGGGTTTCTGAAGCTTTCTTT. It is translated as CASSTRTGRVSEAFF.